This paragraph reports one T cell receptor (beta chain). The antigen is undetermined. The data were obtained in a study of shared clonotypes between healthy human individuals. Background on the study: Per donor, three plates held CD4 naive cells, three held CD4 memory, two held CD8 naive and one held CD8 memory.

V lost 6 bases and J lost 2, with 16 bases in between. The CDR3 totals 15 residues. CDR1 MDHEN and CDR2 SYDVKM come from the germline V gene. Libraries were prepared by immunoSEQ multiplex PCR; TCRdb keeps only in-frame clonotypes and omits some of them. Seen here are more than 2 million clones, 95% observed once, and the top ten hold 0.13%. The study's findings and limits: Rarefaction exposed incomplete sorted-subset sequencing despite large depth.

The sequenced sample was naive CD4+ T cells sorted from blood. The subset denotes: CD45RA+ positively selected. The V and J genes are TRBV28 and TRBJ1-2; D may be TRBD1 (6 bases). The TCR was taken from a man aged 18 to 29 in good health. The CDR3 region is CASRPGATGNYGYTF. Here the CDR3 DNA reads TGTGCCAGCAGGCCAGGTGCTACAGGGAACTATGGCTACACCTTC.